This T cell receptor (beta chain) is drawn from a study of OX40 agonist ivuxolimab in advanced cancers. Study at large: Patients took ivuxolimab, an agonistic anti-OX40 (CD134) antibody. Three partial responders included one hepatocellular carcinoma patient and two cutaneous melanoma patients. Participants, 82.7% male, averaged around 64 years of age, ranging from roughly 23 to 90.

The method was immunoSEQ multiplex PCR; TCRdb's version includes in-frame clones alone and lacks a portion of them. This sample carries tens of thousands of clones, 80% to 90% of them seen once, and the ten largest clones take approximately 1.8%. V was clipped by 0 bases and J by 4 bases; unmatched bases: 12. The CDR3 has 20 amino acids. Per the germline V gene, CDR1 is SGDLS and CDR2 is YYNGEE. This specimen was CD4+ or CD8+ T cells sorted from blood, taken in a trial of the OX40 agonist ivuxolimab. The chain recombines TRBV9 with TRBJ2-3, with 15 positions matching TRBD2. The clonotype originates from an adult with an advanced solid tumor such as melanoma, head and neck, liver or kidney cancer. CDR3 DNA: TGTGCCAGCAGCGTAGAAGGGGGGACTAGCGGGAGGCGGTACTCAGATACGCAGTATTTT. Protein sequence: CASSVEGGTSGRRYSDTQYF.